These 29 T cell receptor beta chains were all obtained from the same sample, sequenced in a study of cytomegalovirus exposure and HLA in healthy donors. PCR involved 60 Vbeta and 13 Jbeta primers. Profiled with immunoSEQ multiplex PCR; TCRdb holds only in-frame clones, not every one. This repertoire includes tens of thousands of clones. Sequencing was performed on PBMCs. The receptors here all came from a woman aged 55-75 years in good health and CMV-seronegative.

J is TRBJ1-6 and V is TRBV18; 8 nucleotides line up with TRBD1. CDR1 KGHSH and CDR2 LQKENI come from the germline V gene. The CDR3 length is 13 residues. Unmatched junction bases numbered 3, after V lost 3 bases and J lost 11 bases. The CDR3 coding sequence is TGTGCCAGCTCACCCCCAGGGGGCACACCCCTCCACTTT. It specifies CASSPPGGTPLHF.

The chain recombines TRBV6-5 with TRBJ1-3; TRBD1 might be the D (5 bases). This CDR3 contains 13 residues. V was pared by 7 bases and J by 3 bases, with 10 bases between. Germline CDR1 reads MNHEY; CDR2 reads SVGAGI. Here the CDR3 DNA reads TGTGCCAGCATAGGGGCTGTTGGAAACACCATATATTTT. It is translated as CASIGAVGNTIYF.

V usage is TRBV19 and J usage is TRBJ2-5; TRBD1 matches at 9 bases. CDR3 length: 16 amino acids. The V gene's germline CDR1 is LNHDA and CDR2 SQIVND (reference sequence). Unmatched junction bases numbered 10, after V lost 4 bases and J lost 4 bases. The DNA for the CDR3 is TGTGCCAGTAGTAAAACCATACAGGGGGCAGGAGAGACCCAGTACTTC. Protein sequence: CASSKTIQGAGETQYF.

The chain is built from TRBV5-8 and TRBJ1-6; weak D call: TRBD1 (6 bases). The CDR3 length is 11 residues. CDR1 is SGHTS, CDR2 YDEGEE, per germline. V was pared by 1 base and J by 17 bases, with 10 bases between. CDR3 residues: CASSLTGSVHF. The CDR3 bases are TGTGCCAGCAGCTTGACAGGGTCGGTCCACTTT.

The rearrangement uses TRBV5-1 and TRBJ2-1, with 11 bases matching TRBD2. Trimming removed 1 base from V and 5 bases from J; junction bases left unmatched: 2. The CDR3 totals 15 residues. CDR1 is SGHRS, CDR2 YFSETQ, per germline. CDR3 in amino acids: CASSLTSGSHNEQFF. The CDR3 DNA sequence: TGCGCCAGCAGCTTGACTAGCGGGAGCCACAATGAGCAGTTCTTC.

This rearrangement joins TRBV6-6 to TRBJ1-5, with unresolved D. The CDR3 consists of 12 residues. Per the germline V gene, CDR1 is MNHNY and CDR2 is SVGAGI (reference sequence). V was cut by 10 bases and J by 11 bases, with 18 bases left in between. CDR3 in amino acids: CATRRSPGTQHF. In DNA form, the CDR3 reads TGTGCCACTCGGAGGTCTCCTGGGACCCAGCATTTT.

The V and J genes are TRBV19 and TRBJ1-2; TRBD1 is a possible D gene (5 bases). Germline V gene lookup returns CDR1 LNHDA and CDR2 SQIVND (reference sequence). Between the trimmed V and J ends, which lost 8 bases and 7 bases, there was a span of 11 bases. The CDR3 is made up of 11 amino acids. The CDR3 loop reads CASQGSRGYTF. In DNA, the CDR3 is TGTGCCAGTCAGGGATCCCGTGGCTACACCTTC.

The chain is built from TRBV10-1 and TRBJ2-2; D possibly corresponds to TRBD1 (6 bases). V lost 3 bases to trimming and J lost 5 bases, with 10 bases between them. Germline CDR1 and CDR2: WNHNN and SYGVQD (reference sequence). The CDR3 contains 14 residues. CDR3 amino acids: CASSDGQPTGELFF. The CDR3 DNA sequence: TGCGCCAGCAGTGATGGACAGCCGACCGGGGAGCTGTTTTTT.

V usage is TRBV25-1 and J usage is TRBJ1-6; D not resolved. The CDR3 runs 18 residues. In germline, CDR1 is MGHDK, CDR2 SYGVNS. Trimming pared 0 bases from V and 3 bases from J, leaving 15 bases between. CDR3 nucleotides: TGTGCCAGCAGTGAATATTACGTCACCGGTGGCTATAATTCACCCCTCCACTTT. It encodes CASSEYYVTGGYNSPLHF.

The V call is TRBV5-1, the J call TRBJ2-5, with 10 positions matching TRBD2. The germline gives CDR1 SGHRS, CDR2 YFSETQ. Unmatched junction bases numbered 8, after V lost 4 bases and J lost 2 bases. This CDR3 has 16 residues. As DNA, the CDR3 is TGCGCCAGCAGCCCGACACTAGCGGGGTCACAAGAGACCCAGTACTTC. Translated: CASSPTLAGSQETQYF.

In regard to this clone: A junction boundary mismatches the germline segment, possibly from a read error. This chain links TRBV7-6 with TRBJ2-7, with 10 bases aligning to TRBD2. CDR3 length equals 15 residues. Germline values: CDR1 SGHVS, CDR2 FNYEAQ. CDR3 loop: CASGLEASGRGEQYF. The CDR3 coding sequence is TGTGCCAGCGGCTTAGAGGCTAGCGGGAGAGGCGAGCAGTACTTC.

The chain has TRBV10-3 and TRBJ2-4, with unresolved D. Trimming pared 5 bases from V and 3 bases from J, leaving 14 bases between. The CDR3 is 15 residues long. Per the germline V gene, CDR1 is ENHRY and CDR2 is SYGVKD. This CDR3 is CAISQNHRGKNIQYF. The CDR3, as DNA: TGTGCCATCAGTCAAAATCACCGCGGCAAAAACATTCAGTACTTC.

This chain links TRBV28 with TRBJ2-7; 8 bases are shared with TRBD1. V was pared by 2 bases and J by 5 bases, with 8 bases of the junction left unmatched. Germline values: CDR1 MDHEN, CDR2 SYDVKM. The CDR3 extends over 15 amino acids. The CDR3 nucleotides read TGTGCCAGCAGTTTAACAGGGGGTCGGTCGAACGAGCAGTACTTC. Its translation: CASSLTGGRSNEQYF.

Remarks on this clone: This specimen includes other DNA sequences encoding the same CDR3. J is TRBJ1-4 and V is TRBV9, with TRBD1 matching over 7 bases. CDR1 is SGDLS and CDR2 is YYNGEE in the germline V gene. The CDR3 runs 15 residues. With V trimmed by 3 bases and J by 7 bases, 9 bases remained unmatched. The CDR3 region is CASSGRTGNSEKLFF. CDR3 nucleotides: TGTGCCAGCAGCGGCCGGACAGGAAATAGTGAAAAACTGTTTTTT.

Comments on this clone: One junction end does not reproduce the germline sequence, and a read error may be involved. The CDR3 bases are TGTGCCAGCAGCAAAGCCACCTCCGACAATGAGCAGTTCTTC. This translates into CASSKATSDNEQFF. J is TRBJ2-1 and V is TRBV11-3, with D unclear. Germline V gives CDR1 SGHNT, CDR2 YENEEA. CDR3 length: 14 amino acids.

The CDR3 DNA reads as TGTGCCAGTAGTAGCGGGACAGGGACCGAAAAACTGTTTTTT. Translating it yields CASSSGTGTEKLFF. The chain combines TRBV19 with TRBJ1-4; 9 bases align to TRBD1. CDR3 size: 14 residues. Losses at the gene ends were 4 bases for V and 8 bases for J; bases not matched to a gene: 5. The germline CDR1 and CDR2 sequences are LNHDA and SQIVND (reference sequence).

The chain joins TRBV19 to TRBJ2-7, with D possibly being TRBD2 (6 bases). This CDR3 is 13 amino acids long. V was shortened by 3 bases and J by 5 bases, with 11 bases between the two germline ends. The germline gives CDR1 LNHDA, CDR2 SQIVND (reference sequence). DNA for the CDR3: TGTGCCAGTAGTATTGGACTAATCGACGAGCAGTACTTC. Translated: CASSIGLIDEQYF. Using reference TRBV19 and TRBJ2-7 for the parts outside the CDR3, the full variable domain is DGGITQSPKYLFRKEGQNVTLSCEQNLNHDAMYWYRQDPGQGLRLIYYSQIVNDFQKGDIAEGYSVSREKKESFPLTVTSAQKNPTAFYLCASSIGLIDEQYFGPGTRLTVT.

This sequence joins TRBV15 and TRBJ1-2; weak D call: TRBD1 (5 bases). This CDR3 contains 15 residues. The germline V gene encodes CDR1 LNHNV and CDR2 YYDKDF (reference sequence). Trimming stripped 3 bases from V and 7 bases from J, with 18 bases between. DNA for the CDR3: TGTGCCACCAGCAGGGGGATTGGGGGAGGCGGTGGCTACACCTTC. Translated, it gives CATSRGIGGGGGYTF.

The genes are TRBV6-5 and TRBJ2-3; TRBD2 is a possible D gene (6 bases). This CDR3 region has 14 residues. V gave up 5 bases and J gave up 3 bases, with 12 bases separating them. Germline V gene data show CDR1 as MNHEY and CDR2 as SVGAGI. CDR3 in amino acids: CASSPRSGTDTQYF. CDR3 sequence (DNA): TGTGCCAGCAGTCCTCGGAGCGGGACAGATACGCAGTATTTT.

The chain links TRBV6-5 to TRBJ2-2; D uncertain. CDR1 is MNHEY, CDR2 SVGAGI, per germline. CDR3 size: 12 residues. V lost 6 bases to trimming and J lost 5 bases, with 7 bases between them. CDR3 amino acids: CASSPGTGELFF. The CDR3 DNA follows: TGTGCCAGCAGCCCCGGGACCGGGGAGCTGTTTTTT.

The chain links TRBV2 to TRBJ2-5, with TRBD2 as a possible D gene (5 bases). The closer fit of TRBJ2-7 to the DNA end suggests the J call may be wrong. The CDR3 covers 15 residues. Per germline, CDR1 SNHLY and CDR2 FYNNEI. This CDR3 is CASSDLARPSYEQYF. In DNA form, the CDR3 reads TGTGCCAGCAGTGATTTAGCGAGGCCCTCCTACGAGCAGTACTTC.

The chain couples TRBV7-3 to TRBJ2-6; TRBD1 aligns across 9 bases. This CDR3 region has 15 residues. Germline V gene sequence: CDR1 SGHTA, CDR2 FQGTGA. The junction had 0 bases not matched to a gene; V was cut back by 5 bases and J by 1 base. This chain's CDR3 is CASSGQGSGANVLTF. Here the CDR3 DNA reads TGTGCCAGCAGCGGACAGGGGTCTGGGGCCAACGTCCTGACTTTC.

V is TRBV27 and J is TRBJ2-5; TRBD2 matches 14 bases. The CDR3 sequence is 14 residues long. V lost 4 bases and J lost 11; bases outside the gene matches: 6. The germline V gene encodes CDR1 MNHEY and CDR2 SMNVEV (reference sequence). CDR3 sequence reads: CASSSGLAGVEQYF. CDR3 DNA: TGTGCCAGCAGTTCGGGACTAGCGGGAGTGGAGCAGTACTTC.

This chain links TRBV7-9 with TRBJ2-6; perhaps TRBD2 as D (5 bases). V shed 6 bases and J shed 4 bases, with 7 bases lying between them. Germline values: CDR1 SEHNR, CDR2 FQNEAQ (reference sequence). CDR3 length: 13 residues. The DNA for the CDR3 is TGTGCCAGCAGTTCTAGCGGGGCCAACGTCCTGACTTTC. Encoded protein: CASSSSGANVLTF. The variable domain in full, completed from reference TRBV7-9 and TRBJ2-6, reads DTGVSQNPRHKITKRGQNVTFRCDPISEHNRLYWYRQTLGQGPEFLTYFQNEAQLEKSRLLSDRFSAERPKGSFSTLEIQRTEQGDSAMYLCASSSSGANVLTFGAGSRLTVL.

This sequence joins TRBV29-1 and TRBJ1-1, with D perhaps TRBD1 (6 bases). The CDR3 contains 13 residues. The germline CDR1 and CDR2 sequences are SQVTM and ANQGSEA. For the CDR3, the DNA is TGCAGTGTTATCGGACAGAGGAACACTGAAGCTTTCTTT. The encoded protein is CSVIGQRNTEAFF.

V gene TRBV11-1 combines with J gene TRBJ2-1; 8 nucleotides match TRBD1. Germline-derived CDR1 and CDR2 are SGHAT and FQDESV (reference sequence). The CDR3 is made up of 13 amino acids. V lost 5 bases and J lost 5; bases outside the gene matches: 2. The CDR3 region has the DNA TGTGCCAGCAGCCGGACAGGGCACAATGAGCAGTTCTTC. Translation gives CASSRTGHNEQFF.

The V and J genes are TRBV5-6 and TRBJ2-3; 8 bases match TRBD1. CDR1 and CDR2 from the germline V gene are SGHDT and YYEEEE. This CDR3 spans 15 amino acids. V lost 2 bases to trimming and J lost 4 bases; unmatched junction nucleotides: 6. In DNA, the CDR3 is TGTGCCAGCAGCTTATGGACAGGGAGGTCAGATACGCAGTATTTT. Its translation is CASSLWTGRSDTQYF. The variable domain in full, completed from reference TRBV5-6 and TRBJ2-3, reads DAGVTQSPTHLIKTRGQQVTLRCSPKSGHDTVSWYQQALGQGPQFIFQYYEEEERQRGNFPDRFSGHQFPNYSSELNVNALLLGDSALYLCASSLWTGRSDTQYFGPGTRLTVL.

The chain links TRBV5-1 to TRBJ2-5, with D possibly TRBD1 on 6 matching bases. CDR1 and CDR2 from the germline V gene are SGHRS and YFSETQ. The CDR3 contains 14 residues. V lost 4 bases and J 4 bases, leaving 14 bases between the germline ends. The CDR3: CASSIGTNRETQYF. CDR3 bases: TGCGCCAGCAGCATAGGGACAAATCGAGAGACCCAGTACTTC.

Points on this clone: An end of the junction differs from the germline gene, which may be a read error. The rearrangement links TRBV7-7 to TRBJ2-2; 9 bases match TRBD1. The CDR3 spans 15 residues. The germline gives CDR1 SSHAT, CDR2 FNYEAQ (reference sequence). The CDR3 loop reads CASSRRTGETGELFF. CDR3 DNA: TGTGCTAGCAGCCGCAGGACAGGGGAAACCGGGGAGCTGTTTTTT.